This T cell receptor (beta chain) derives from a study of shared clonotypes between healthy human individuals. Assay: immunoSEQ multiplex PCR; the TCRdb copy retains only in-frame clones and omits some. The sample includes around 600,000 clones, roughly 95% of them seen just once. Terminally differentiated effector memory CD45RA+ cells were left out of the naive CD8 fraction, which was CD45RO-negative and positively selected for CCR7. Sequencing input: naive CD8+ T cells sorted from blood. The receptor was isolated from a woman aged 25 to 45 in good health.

This chain's CDR3 is CASSYGQGGYEQYF. DNA of the CDR3: TGTGCCAGCAGCTACGGACAGGGTGGCTACGAGCAGTACTTC. This chain uses TRBV7-9 with TRBJ2-5, with 8 nucleotides matching TRBD1. The DNA end favors TRBJ2-7, so the J call may be wrong. The CDR3 runs 14 residues. Germline lookup yields CDR1 SEHNR and CDR2 FQNEAQ (reference sequence).